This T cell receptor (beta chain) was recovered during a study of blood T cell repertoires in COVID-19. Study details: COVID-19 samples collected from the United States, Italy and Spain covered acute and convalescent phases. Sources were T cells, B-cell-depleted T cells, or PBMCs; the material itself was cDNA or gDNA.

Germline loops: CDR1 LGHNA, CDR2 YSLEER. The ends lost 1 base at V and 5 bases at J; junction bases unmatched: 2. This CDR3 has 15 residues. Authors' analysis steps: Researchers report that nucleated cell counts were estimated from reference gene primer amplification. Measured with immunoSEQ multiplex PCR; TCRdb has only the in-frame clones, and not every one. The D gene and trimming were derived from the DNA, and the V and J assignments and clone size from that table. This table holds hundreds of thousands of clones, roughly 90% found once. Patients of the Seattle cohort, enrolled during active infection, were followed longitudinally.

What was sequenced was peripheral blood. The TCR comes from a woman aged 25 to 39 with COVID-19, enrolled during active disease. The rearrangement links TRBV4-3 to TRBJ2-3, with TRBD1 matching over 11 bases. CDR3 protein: CASSQAGQGVDTQYF. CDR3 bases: TGCGCCAGCAGCCAAGCGGGACAGGGGGTAGATACGCAGTATTTT.